This section outlines one TCR beta chain sequence together with its context. The authors' processing: The assay estimated nucleated cells by amplifying reference gene primers. This table comes from immunoSEQ multiplex PCR, and its TCRdb copy is limited to in-frame clones, with some not included. The DNA gave D and trimming, while V, J and clone size come from that table. Of some 150,000 clones detected, about four fifths appear once; the ten largest clones hold 5.5% to 8%. Trimming took off 11 bases at V and 4 bases at J, with 11 bases between the two ends. In germline, CDR1 is LNHDA, CDR2 SQIVND (reference sequence). This CDR3 has 12 amino acids. This sample is drawn from a study of blood T cell repertoires in COVID-19. Study information: Samples taken during acute and convalescent COVID-19 were collected in the United States, Italy and Spain. Sources were T cells, B-cell-depleted T cells, or PBMCs; the material itself was cDNA or gDNA.

Sequencing input: peripheral blood. The receptor was isolated from a human donor in a cohort sampled during active COVID-19. This chain joins TRBV19 and TRBJ2-2, with D tentatively TRBD1 (6 bases). The CDR3 region is CAGRGGTGELFF. CDR3 coding DNA: TGTGCCGGCCGAGGGGGCACCGGGGAGCTGTTTTTT.